This T cell receptor beta chain was sequenced in a study of shared clonotypes between healthy human individuals. To note about this clone: Its antigen is not identified.

Looked up from germline, CDR1 is MNHEY and CDR2 is SMNVEV (reference sequence). Trimming shortened V by 6 bases and J by 1 base, and 9 bases separated the two germline ends. This CDR3 contains 13 residues. Generated by immunoSEQ multiplex PCR, the TCRdb table keeps only in-frame clones and is missing some. The table records over 400,000 clones, about 96% of them present only once. Study-wide results and caveats: The four-donor shared clonotypes exceeded non-shared clonotypes in generation probability, with non-shared ones scoring lower.

This clonotype was sampled from a woman younger than 45 in good health. The rearrangement links TRBV27 to TRBJ2-5; D is unclear. Sequencing was done on a sample of naive CD4+ T cells sorted from blood. Subset given: CD45RA+ positively selected. For the CDR3, the DNA is TGTGCCAGCAGCGTGAGAGTCCAAGAGACCCAGTACTTC. Protein sequence: CASSVRVQETQYF.